The following is a T cell receptor beta chain sequence with its context. The antigen remains unidentified. The data were taken from a study of T cells in Graves' hyperthyroidism and ophthalmopathy. General study findings and limits: Among thyroid clonotypes expanded above 0.001, most also appeared in blood.

Graves' hyperthyroidism qualified as stable when ophthalmopathy did not progress within 18 months. The ends lost 0 bases at V and 4 bases at J; junction bases unmatched: 2. Per germline, CDR1 SGHVS and CDR2 FNYEAQ. The CDR3 consists of 15 residues. Researchers amplified the TCR beta CDR3 regions from RNA transcripts. An initial round of RT-PCR targeting the TCR CDR3 relied on the HTBI primer set. TCRdb reanalysed the multiplex PCR reads using MiXCR and keeps one entry per CDR3 protein. The data show some 440,000 distinct CDR3 sequences, more than 15% seen once. This TCR was recovered from a woman in her late teens or twenties with Graves' hyperthyroidism. The J gene is TRBJ2-1, the V gene TRBV7-6; TRBD2 matches 8 bases. The material sequenced was blood. Here the CDR3 DNA reads TGTGCCAGCAGCTTAGCCCGGGGGGGGTACAATGAGCAGTTCTTC. Its protein is CASSLARGGYNEQFF.